The 17 T cell receptor beta chains listed next were all sequenced from one sample in a study of radiation and T cells in renal cell carcinoma. Time point described: blood 4 weeks post-SBRT, at nephrectomy. The treatment here: 15 Gy SBRT to primary tumor, nephrectomy 4 weeks later. Here immunoSEQ multiplex PCR was the method, and the copy in TCRdb shows in-frame clones only, minus some. The table lists about 83,000 clones, 83% of them singletons, with about 2.5% in the top ten. Source: blood, taken from a patient whose treatment included radiotherapy and nephrectomy. The receptors shown here come from a woman aged 60-70 years with renal cell carcinoma.

A single count supports this clone. This chain connects TRBV5-1 to TRBJ2-5; a possible D gene is TRBD1 (7 bases). Germline V gene sequence: CDR1 SGHRS, CDR2 YFSETQ. The CDR3 length is 14 residues. Trimming pared 3 bases from V and 5 bases from J, leaving 14 bases between. In nucleotides, the CDR3 is TGCGCCAGCAGCTATGAGGGGGGACAGGAGACCCAGTACTTC. This encodes CASSYEGGQETQYF.

The CDR3 sequence: CASSPPRGGELREKLFF. The CDR3, as DNA: TGTGCCAGCAGCCCCCCGCGAGGGGGGGAACTACGGGAAAAACTGTTTTTT. This sequence joins TRBV7-9 and TRBJ1-4, with D possibly matching TRBD1 (6 bases). CDR1 and CDR2 from the germline V gene are SEHNR and FQNEAQ (reference sequence). The V and J ends lost 5 bases and 8 bases respectively, with 24 bases between them. The CDR3 is 17 amino acids. Together with reference TRBV7-9 and TRBJ1-4, the CDR3 gives the full variable domain: DTGVSQNPRHKITKRGQNVTFRCDPISEHNRLYWYRQTLGQGPEFLTYFQNEAQLEKSRLLSDRFSAERPKGSFSTLEIQRTEQGDSAMYLCASSPPRGGELREKLFFGSGTQLSVL.

This rearrangement joins TRBV29-1 to TRBJ2-2; no clear D. Trimming took off 4 bases at V and 5 bases at J, with 5 bases between the two ends. Per the germline V gene, CDR1 is SQVTM and CDR2 is ANQGSEA. The CDR3 has 11 residues. DNA for the CDR3: TGCAGCGTTGGTGGTACCGGGGAGCTGTTTTTT. It specifies CSVGGTGELFF.

This clone appeared a single time. The same CDR3 can be traced to other DNA sequences in this sample. This chain joins TRBV30 and TRBJ1-6; 7 bases are shared with TRBD1. The CDR3 extends over 14 amino acids. Unmatched junction bases numbered 8, after V lost 5 bases and J lost 7 bases. The V gene's germline CDR1 is GTSNPN and CDR2 SVGIG (reference sequence). The CDR3 region has the DNA TGTGCCTGGTCGGCCGGGACAGAGAATTCACCCCTCCACTTT. This encodes CAWSAGTENSPLHF.

This chain uses TRBV19 with TRBJ1-2; the D is unclear. Trimming removed 7 bases at V and 0 bases at J, with 9 bases between. Per the germline V gene, CDR1 is LNHDA and CDR2 is SQIVND (reference sequence). The CDR3 length is 13 residues. The CDR3 is CASTDLANYGYTF. In nucleotides, the CDR3 is TGTGCCAGTACAGACTTGGCTAACTATGGCTACACCTTC.

This rearrangement joins TRBV7-9 to TRBJ2-6; D is perhaps TRBD1 (5 bases). The V gene lost 1 base and the J gene lost 4 bases, with 8 bases spanning the gap. CDR3 length equals 15 residues. Germline loops: CDR1 SEHNR, CDR2 FQNEAQ (reference sequence). CDR3 nucleotide sequence: TGTGCCAGCAGCTTAGTAGGGGCCGGGGCCAACGTCCTGACTTTC. This translates into CASSLVGAGANVLTF.

The genes are TRBV9 and TRBJ2-7; D perhaps matches TRBD2 (5 bases). This CDR3 has 14 amino acids. V lost 7 bases and J 4 bases, leaving 18 bases between the germline ends. Germline CDR1 SGDLS, CDR2 YYNGEE. CDR3 amino acids: CASSRVADTYEQYF. CDR3 coding DNA: TGTGCCAGCTCGCGGGTGGCGGATACTTACGAGCAGTACTTC.

In this sample, this clone turned up a few times. The chain employs TRBV7-2 and TRBJ1-2, with no clear D. The CDR3 covers 13 residues. Trimming removed 2 bases at V and 0 bases at J, with 4 bases between. Germline CDR1 SGHTA, CDR2 FQGNSA. The CDR3 here is CASSLKPNYGYTF. For the CDR3, the DNA is TGTGCCAGCAGCTTAAAACCTAACTATGGCTACACCTTC.

The chain has TRBV11-2 and TRBJ2-2; tentative D call: TRBD2 (5 bases). V shed 1 base and J shed 9 bases, with 15 bases lying between them. The CDR3 sequence is 15 residues long. Germline V CDR1 and CDR2: SGHAT, FQNNGV. CDR3 residues: CASSLVPTGFRELFF. Here the CDR3 DNA reads TGTGCCAGCAGCTTAGTCCCTACGGGGTTCCGGGAGCTGTTTTTT.

V and J are TRBV6-6 and TRBJ2-2, with unresolved D. Germline V gene data show CDR1 as MNHNY and CDR2 as SVGAGI (reference sequence). The V and J ends lost 0 bases and 5 bases respectively, with 4 bases between them. There are 13 residues in the CDR3. The CDR3 reads CASSYSGTGELFF. The CDR3 region has the DNA TGTGCCAGCAGTTACTCAGGGACCGGGGAGCTGTTTTTT.

This clone was counted between two and nine times. The chain links TRBV6-1 to TRBJ2-7; maybe TRBD1 (5 bases). The CDR3 has 13 amino acids. The germline V gene has CDR1 MNHNS and CDR2 SASEGT. Trimming removed 5 bases at V and 5 bases at J, with 13 bases between. CDR3 coding DNA: TGTGCCAGCAGTTCCCTGGGGCGGAACGAGCAGTACTTC. The encoded protein is CASSSLGRNEQYF.

This clone has a single count. V is TRBV30 and J is TRBJ1-2; D might be TRBD1 (6 bases). The germline V and J ends were trimmed by 6 bases and 3 bases, with 14 bases remaining between them. Per the germline V gene, CDR1 is GTSNPN and CDR2 is SVGIG (reference sequence). The CDR3 consists of 13 residues. CDR3 protein: CACQQGRDYGYTF. DNA of the CDR3: TGTGCCTGCCAACAGGGTCGAGACTATGGCTACACCTTC.

The chain uses TRBV9 and TRBJ1-3; D gene unclear. Per germline, CDR1 SGDLS and CDR2 YYNGEE. V lost 3 bases to trimming and J lost 0 bases, with 7 bases between them. The CDR3 runs 14 residues. DNA for the CDR3: TGTGCCAGCAGCGCGACTGTCTCTGGAAACACCATATATTTT. Its protein product is CASSATVSGNTIYF. The variable domain in full, with the rest retrieved from reference TRBV9 and TRBJ1-3, is DSGVTQTPKHLITATGQRVTLRCSPRSGDLSVYWYQQSLDQGLQFLIQYYNGEERAKGNILERFSAQQFPDLHSELNLSSLELGDSALYFCASSATVSGNTIYFGEGSWLTVV.

The chain uses TRBV5-4 and TRBJ2-1; 15 nucleotides agree with TRBD2. The CDR3 is 15 amino acids. Germline CDR1 reads SGHNT; CDR2 reads YYREEE (reference sequence). After removal of 3 bases from V and 9 bases from J, the junction contained 4 bases not matched to a gene. CDR3 DNA sequence: TGTGCCAGCAGCTACGGGACTAGCGGGAGGAGTGAGCAGTTCTTC. This translates into CASSYGTSGRSEQFF. Complete variable domain (other parts from reference TRBV5-4 and TRBJ2-1): ETGVTQSPTHLIKTRGQQVTLRCSSQSGHNTVSWYQQALGQGPQFIFQYYREEENGRGNFPPRFSGLQFPNYSSELNVNALELDDSALYLCASSYGTSGRSEQFFGPGTRLTVL.

This sequence joins TRBV13 and TRBJ2-7; D may be TRBD1 (5 bases). The CDR3 totals 14 residues. V lost 5 bases and J lost 5, with 16 bases in between. The germline gives CDR1 PRHDT, CDR2 FYEKMQ (reference sequence). CDR3 residues: CASSIRQSTHEQYF. The CDR3 DNA is TGTGCCAGCAGCATACGACAGTCTACCCACGAGCAGTACTTC.

The chain uses TRBV5-1 and TRBJ1-1; D ambiguous. V lost 4 bases, J lost 0 bases, and 19 bases lay in between. This CDR3 is 17 amino acids long. The germline V gene has CDR1 SGHRS and CDR2 YFSETQ. CDR3 amino acids: CASSLFKLTAMNTEAFF. For the CDR3, the DNA is TGCGCCAGCAGCCTGTTTAAATTGACGGCCATGAACACTGAAGCTTTCTTT.

This chain connects TRBV6-1 to TRBJ2-4; no clear D gene. CDR3 length: 15 amino acids. Per the germline V gene, CDR1 is MNHNS and CDR2 is SASEGT. The ends were cut back, 4 bases at V and 8 bases at J, with 18 bases in the middle. The CDR3 is CASSGARPPGDIQYF. In DNA, the CDR3 is TGTGCCAGCAGTGGGGCGAGACCGCCTGGGGACATTCAGTACTTC.